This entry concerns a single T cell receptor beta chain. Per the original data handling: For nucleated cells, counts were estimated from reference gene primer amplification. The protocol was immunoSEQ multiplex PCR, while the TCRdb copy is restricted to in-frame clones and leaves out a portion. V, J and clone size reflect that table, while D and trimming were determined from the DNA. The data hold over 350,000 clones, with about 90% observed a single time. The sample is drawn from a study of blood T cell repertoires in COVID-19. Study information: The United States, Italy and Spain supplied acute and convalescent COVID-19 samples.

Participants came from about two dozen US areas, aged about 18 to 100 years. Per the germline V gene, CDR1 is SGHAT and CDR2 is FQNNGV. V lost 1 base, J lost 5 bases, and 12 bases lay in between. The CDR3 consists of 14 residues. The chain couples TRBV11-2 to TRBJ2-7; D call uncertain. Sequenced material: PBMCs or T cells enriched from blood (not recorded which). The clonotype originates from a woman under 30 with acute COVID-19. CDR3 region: CASSLGVGWDEQYF. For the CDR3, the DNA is TGTGCCAGCAGCTTAGGCGTGGGCTGGGACGAGCAGTACTTC.